These 32 T cell receptor beta chains were all obtained from the same sample, sequenced in a study of T cells in Graves' hyperthyroidism and ophthalmopathy. RNA transcripts gave rise to amplified TCR beta CDR3 regions. During a first-round RT-PCR of the TCR CDR3, the HTBI primer set was used. In TCRdb, the multiplex PCR reads were re-called with MiXCR into one record per CDR3 protein. This sample yields approximately 740,000 distinct CDR3 sequences, of which 13% to 15% are seen a single time; 10% belongs to the top ten. The sample comprised blood. These receptors were obtained from a woman younger than 35 with Graves' hyperthyroidism.

V is TRBV6-2 or TRBV6-3 and J is TRBJ2-1; a possible D gene is TRBD1 (6 bases). Germline V gives CDR1 MNHEY, CDR2 SVGEGT. The CDR3 is made up of 19 amino acids. V lost 2 bases and J 8 bases, leaving 28 bases between the germline ends. The CDR3 region has the DNA TGTGCCAGCAGTTACGAGGGGGAACACACCGGTATCCTTCCTCATGAGCAGTTCTTC. Translated, it gives CASSYEGEHTGILPHEQFF.

This clonotype was seen a single time. The chain uses TRBV18 and TRBJ2-3, with D possibly being TRBD1 (6 bases). The CDR3 runs to 16 residues. CDR1 KGHSH and CDR2 LQKENI come from the germline V gene. V gave up 0 bases and J gave up 4 bases, with 14 bases separating them. The DNA for the CDR3 is TGTGCCAGCTCACCACCGGGGGCCGGGACCGCAGATACGCAGTATTTT. This encodes CASSPPGAGTADTQYF.

The gene calls are TRBV5-1 and TRBJ2-3, with D unclear. Per the germline V gene, CDR1 is SGHRS and CDR2 is YFSETQ. The CDR3 runs to 13 residues. Trimming pared 2 bases from V and 2 bases from J, leaving 6 bases between. CDR3 in DNA: TGCGCCAGCAGCTTCTACCTCACAGATACGCAGTATTTT. Translating it yields CASSFYLTDTQYF.

The V and J genes are TRBV12-3 or TRBV12-4 and TRBJ2-7; the D gene could be TRBD1 or TRBD2 (5 bases each). CDR3 length: 15 residues. Trimming cost V 2 bases and J 2 bases, with 13 bases left between them. CDR3 in DNA: TGTGCCAGCAGTTTACGGGACGGTTGGACCTACGAGCAGTACTTC. This translates into CASSLRDGWTYEQYF.

At least ten counts were recorded for this clonotype. This chain connects TRBV30 to TRBJ2-1; 7 bases are shared with TRBD1. This CDR3 has 16 residues. Trimming removed 7 bases from V and 7 bases from J; junction bases left unmatched: 19. Germline loops: CDR1 GTSNPN, CDR2 SVGIG (reference sequence). DNA for the CDR3: TGTGCCTCCCGGCGCGGTGACAGGGTTCAGGGGAATGAGCAGTTCTTC. Its translation is CASRRGDRVQGNEQFF. Combining the CDR3 with reference TRBV30 and TRBJ2-1 gives the whole variable domain SQTIHQWPATLVQPVGSPLSLECTVEGTSNPNLYWYRQAAGRGLQLLFYSVGIGQISSEVPQNLSASRPQDRQFILSSKKLLLSDSGFYLCASRRGDRVQGNEQFFGPGTRLTVL.

V is TRBV3-1 and J is TRBJ2-5; tentative D call: TRBD2 (5 bases). The V and J ends lost 5 bases and 4 bases respectively, with 14 bases between them. CDR1 LGHDT and CDR2 YNNKEL come from the germline V gene (reference sequence). The CDR3 is 14 residues long. CDR3 nucleotide sequence: TGTGCCAGCAGCGACGATATTCGGGGAGAGACCCAGTACTTC. Protein: CASSDDIRGETQYF.

This clonotype was counted ten times or more. The rearrangement joins TRBV12-3 or TRBV12-4 to TRBJ2-7, with a possible D match to TRBD1 (5 bases). Trimming stripped 3 bases from V and 4 bases from J, with 13 bases between. The CDR3 sequence is 14 residues long. The CDR3 region is CASSFGRGIYEQYF. The DNA of the CDR3 is TGTGCCAGCAGTTTCGGTAGGGGAATTTACGAGCAGTACTTC.

This clonotype was picked up many times. This chain joins TRBV6-1 and TRBJ2-1; D remains unclear. With 7 bases removed from V and 8 bases from J, the gap between germline ends came to 18 bases. The CDR3 is 14 amino acids. CDR1 is MNHNS, CDR2 SASEGT, per germline. CDR3 DNA sequence: TGTGCCAGCACCCCAGGAGCTTGGGTAGATGAGCAGTTCTTC. It specifies CASTPGAWVDEQFF.

The rearrangement joins TRBV18 to TRBJ2-7; no reliable D call. V lost 6 bases and J lost 3, with 21 bases in between. CDR3 length: 16 amino acids. The germline V gene has CDR1 KGHSH and CDR2 LQKENI. CDR3: CASSQSQGPVNYEQYF. The DNA of the CDR3 is TGTGCCAGCTCCCAATCTCAAGGTCCGGTAAACTACGAGCAGTACTTC.

This clonotype was recorded many times. The rearrangement links TRBV11-1 to TRBJ2-1, with a weak D call TRBD1 (5 bases). Germline-derived CDR1 and CDR2 are SGHAT and FQDESV (reference sequence). The CDR3 runs 15 residues. The germline V and J ends were trimmed by 3 bases and 5 bases, with 14 bases remaining between them. The CDR3 DNA follows: TGTGCCAGCAGCTTCGGGCAGGGCGGAAACAATGAGCAGTTCTTC. Residues: CASSFGQGGNNEQFF.

This clonotype was picked up many times. This chain links TRBV4-3 with TRBJ2-7; 7 nucleotides align to TRBD1. CDR1 and CDR2 from the germline V gene are LGHNA and YSLEER. The V segment lost 4 bases and the J segment 3 bases; nucleotides outside the gene matches: 9. The CDR3 spans 15 residues. CDR3 protein: CASSLLRTGSYEQYF. The CDR3 nucleotides are TGCGCCAGCAGCCTTTTACGGACAGGAAGCTACGAGCAGTACTTC.

This clonotype was seen ten or more times. The chain couples TRBV2 to TRBJ1-5; the D gene is possibly TRBD1 (6 bases). The germline CDR1 and CDR2 sequences are SNHLY and FYNNEI. Trimming cost V 10 bases and J 6 bases, with 16 bases left between them. The CDR3 length is 13 residues. The CDR3: CATRGRGSQPQHF. The CDR3 coding sequence is TGTGCCACCCGGGGCAGGGGTAGTCAGCCCCAGCATTTT. Based on the CDR3 plus reference TRBV2 and TRBJ1-5, the full variable domain is EPEVTQTPSHQVTQMGQEVILRCVPISNHLYFYWYRQILGQKVEFLVSFYNNEISEKSEIFDDQFSVERPDGSNFTLKIRSTKLEDSAMYFCATRGRGSQPQHFGDGTRLSIL.

This clonotype was found a few times. The V call is TRBV14, the J call TRBJ2-7; the D gene is possibly TRBD2 (5 bases). Germline V gene lookup returns CDR1 SGHDN and CDR2 FVKESK. The CDR3 extends over 12 amino acids. Trimming pared 8 bases from V and 3 bases from J, leaving 11 bases between. DNA of the CDR3: TGTGCCAGCGGGGTAAGCGGCTACGAGCAGTACTTC. Amino acids: CASGVSGYEQYF.

This clonotype was recorded many times. The chain employs TRBV10-3 and TRBJ2-7, with D maybe TRBD2 (6 bases). Trimming removed 4 bases from V and 7 bases from J, with 17 bases in between. The CDR3 is 14 residues long. Germline CDR1 is ENHRY and CDR2 is SYGVKD. The CDR3, as DNA: TGTGCCATCAGTGTGGCCGGGACTCCTGGAGAGCAGTACTTC. As protein: CAISVAGTPGEQYF.

This clonotype was recorded at least ten times. The chain uses TRBV27 and TRBJ2-7, with 8 bases identical to TRBD2. The V gene end was trimmed by 5 bases and the J gene end by 6 bases; junction bases not matched to a gene: 12. The CDR3 loop spans 15 amino acids. Germline V gene data show CDR1 as MNHEY and CDR2 as SMNVEV (reference sequence). CDR3 region: CASSELAGPASEQYF. The CDR3 coding sequence is TGTGCCAGCAGTGAATTAGCGGGACCCGCTAGCGAGCAGTACTTC.

The chain combines TRBV4-2 with TRBJ2-7; 11 bases line up with TRBD1. The ends lost 4 bases at V and 7 bases at J; junction bases unmatched: 9. Germline V gene sequence: CDR1 LGHNA, CDR2 YNFKEQ. This CDR3 is built from 15 residues. CDR3 sequence: CASSRTMGQGGEQYF. CDR3 sequence (DNA): TGTGCCAGCAGCCGGACCATGGGACAGGGGGGGGAGCAGTACTTC.

At least ten counts were recorded for this clonotype. The chain uses TRBV7-2 and TRBJ2-1; D gene ambiguous. The V end was cut by 4 bases, the J end by 4 bases, with 14 bases between. The germline V gene has CDR1 SGHTA and CDR2 FQGNSA. This CDR3 is built from 15 residues. The CDR3 reads CASSSGSLIYNEQFF. CDR3 in DNA: TGTGCCAGCAGCTCCGGATCACTGATTTACAATGAGCAGTTCTTC. Complete variable domain (other parts from reference TRBV7-2 and TRBJ2-1): GAGVSQSPSNKVTEKGKDVELRCDPISGHTALYWYRQSLGQGLEFLIYFQGNSAPDKSGLPSDRFSAERTGGSVSTLTIQRTQQEDSAVYLCASSSGSLIYNEQFFGPGTRLTVL.

This clonotype was picked up a small number of times. The chain combines TRBV11-2 with TRBJ2-5; D possibly corresponds to TRBD2 (6 bases). The germline V gene has CDR1 SGHAT and CDR2 FQNNGV. V lost 0 bases, J lost 10 bases, and 15 bases lay in between. This CDR3 is built from 14 residues. The CDR3 region has the DNA TGTGCCAGCAGCTTAGATGGGGGGTTGGGGGGCCAGTACTTC. This encodes CASSLDGGLGGQYF.

This clonotype was detected many times. The rearrangement links TRBV29-1 to TRBJ2-2; no clear D gene. Between the trimmed V and J ends, which lost 0 bases and 0 bases, there was a span of 8 bases. The CDR3 consists of 15 residues. CDR1 and CDR2 (germline): SQVTM, ANQGSEA. The CDR3 region has the DNA TGCAGCGTTGAAGACGGCAGGACGAACACCGGGGAGCTGTTTTTT. Protein product: CSVEDGRTNTGELFF.

On this clonotype itself: This sequence may be a read error, since a much larger clone differs from it by one base. J is TRBJ2-7 and V is TRBV20-1, with no clear D. Germline CDR1 and CDR2: DFQATT and SNEGSKA (reference sequence). V dropped 5 bases and J dropped 7 bases, with 9 bases sitting between them. This CDR3 comprises 10 residues. The CDR3 is CSALDWEQYF. The CDR3 bases are TGCAGTGCTCTCGATTGGGAGCAGTACTTC.

This clonotype was observed a few times. The chain employs TRBV6-5 and TRBJ2-6, with 11 bases matching TRBD1. Germline V gene sequence: CDR1 MNHEY, CDR2 SVGAGI. J gave up 4 bases and V 2 bases, and 13 bases lay outside the gene matches. This CDR3 region has 20 residues. The CDR3 sequence is CASSYTGPGTGGLGANVLTF. CDR3 in DNA: TGTGCCAGCAGTTACACCGGCCCCGGGACAGGGGGGCTCGGGGCCAACGTCCTGACTTTC.

This clonotype was seen ten or more times. The J gene is TRBJ2-3, the V gene TRBV27, with a possible D match to TRBD2 (6 bases). Germline-derived CDR1 and CDR2 are MNHEY and SMNVEV (reference sequence). Between the trimmed V and J ends, which lost 5 bases and 7 bases, there was a span of 13 bases. The CDR3 loop spans 13 amino acids. The CDR3 region is CASSRWEANTQYF. The CDR3 DNA sequence: TGTGCCAGCAGTAGATGGGAGGCAAATACGCAGTATTTT.

This clonotype was seen a handful of times. This rearrangement joins TRBV2 to TRBJ2-1, with TRBD1 as a possible D gene (6 bases). The CDR3 loop spans 14 amino acids. In germline, CDR1 is SNHLY, CDR2 FYNNEI. V dropped 10 bases and J dropped 6 bases, with 19 bases sitting between them. This chain's CDR3 is CAILGASRFNEQFF. The CDR3 DNA sequence: TGTGCCATCCTGGGGGCTAGCCGATTCAATGAGCAGTTCTTC. Filled out from reference TRBV2 and TRBJ2-1, the complete variable domain reads EPEVTQTPSHQVTQMGQEVILRCVPISNHLYFYWYRQILGQKVEFLVSFYNNEISEKSEIFDDQFSVERPDGSNFTLKIRSTKLEDSAMYFCAILGASRFNEQFFGPGTRLTVL.

This clonotype was detected ten times or more. The chain carries TRBV7-2 and TRBJ2-7, with 9 bases matching TRBD1. There are 15 residues in the CDR3. J was trimmed by 3 bases and V by 4 bases; bases with no gene match: 7. Germline CDR1 reads SGHTA; CDR2 reads FQGNSA. For the CDR3, the DNA is TGTGCCAGCAGCTCAAACAGGGGGCCCTTCTACGAGCAGTACTTC. Protein sequence: CASSSNRGPFYEQYF.

This chain's CDR3 is CASSLGEGFYSSSYNEQFF. Written as DNA, the CDR3 is TGTGCCAGCAGCTTAGGAGAGGGGTTTTACAGTAGCTCCTACAATGAGCAGTTCTTC. V usage is TRBV7-2 and J usage is TRBJ2-1; D may match TRBD1 or TRBD2 (5 bases each). The CDR3 has 19 residues. Germline V gene data show CDR1 as SGHTA and CDR2 as FQGNSA. V lost 1 base and J lost 0, with 19 bases in between. Looking up the rest from reference TRBV7-2 and TRBJ2-1 gives the full variable domain: GAGVSQSPSNKVTEKGKDVELRCDPISGHTALYWYRQSLGQGLEFLIYFQGNSAPDKSGLPSDRFSAERTGGSVSTLTIQRTQQEDSAVYLCASSLGEGFYSSSYNEQFFGPGTRLTVL.

This chain uses TRBV2 with TRBJ2-5; D is perhaps TRBD2 (6 bases). CDR3 length: 16 amino acids. The germline gives CDR1 SNHLY, CDR2 FYNNEI. V was trimmed by 6 bases and J by 2 bases, leaving 19 bases between them. The CDR3 DNA follows: TGTGCCAGCAGACTCAGACTAGTAGGATCACAAGAGACCCAGTACTTC. Amino acids: CASRLRLVGSQETQYF.

The CDR3 here is CSVVVFRESGSTSAKNIQYF. CDR3 DNA: TGCAGCGTTGTTGTTTTCAGGGAGTCCGGTTCAACCTCTGCCAAAAACATTCAGTACTTC. The V and J genes are TRBV29-1 and TRBJ2-4; tentatively, D is TRBD1 or TRBD2 (5 bases each). The V gene lost 4 bases and the J gene lost 1 base, with 29 bases spanning the gap. The CDR3 has 20 residues. CDR1 and CDR2 from the germline V gene are SQVTM and ANQGSEA.

The table lists this clonotype with many counts. J is TRBJ2-2 and V is TRBV7-9; 11 bases match TRBD2. The CDR3 runs to 16 residues. The germline V gene has CDR1 SEHNR and CDR2 FQNEAQ (reference sequence). The trim removed 6 bases at V and 3 bases at J, leaving 6 bases unmatched. Here the CDR3 reads CASRRPGLADTGELFF. CDR3 in DNA: TGTGCCAGCAGACGGCCGGGACTAGCGGACACCGGGGAGCTGTTTTTT.

The V call is TRBV20-1, the J call TRBJ2-5; D may be TRBD2 (6 bases). Germline V gene lookup returns CDR1 DFQATT and CDR2 SNEGSKA (reference sequence). The CDR3 runs 15 residues. The V end was cut by 5 bases, the J end by 4 bases, with 20 bases between. CDR3 in DNA: TGCAGTGCTCGGGACTCCCCCCAAGGATCAGAGACCCAGTACTTC. Amino acid sequence: CSARDSPQGSETQYF.

J is TRBJ2-7 and V is TRBV27; no firm D call. The germline gives CDR1 MNHEY, CDR2 SMNVEV (reference sequence). This CDR3 contains 13 residues. V was shortened by 3 bases and J by 0 bases, with 6 bases between the two germline ends. CDR3 sequence: CASSFSVSYEQYF. The DNA of the CDR3 is TGTGCCAGCAGTTTCTCGGTCTCCTACGAGCAGTACTTC.

This clonotype was seen at least ten times. The chain is built from TRBV7-2 and TRBJ2-7, with TRBD1 matching over 9 bases. This CDR3 is 18 amino acids long. Losses at the gene ends were 4 bases for V and 1 base for J; bases not matched to a gene: 14. Germline CDR1 and CDR2: SGHTA and FQGNSA. The CDR3 is CASSSRSGQGRESYEQYF. As DNA, the CDR3 is TGTGCCAGCAGCTCCCGCTCCGGACAGGGGAGGGAGTCCTACGAGCAGTACTTC.

The V gene is TRBV10-3, the J gene TRBJ2-3; 7 nucleotides agree with TRBD1. Germline CDR1 and CDR2: ENHRY and SYGVKD. CDR3 length: 13 residues. V lost 3 bases, J lost 7 bases, and 4 bases stayed unmatched. Here the CDR3 reads CAISDGDSHTQYF. The CDR3 bases are TGTGCCATCAGTGACGGGGACAGCCATACGCAGTATTTT.